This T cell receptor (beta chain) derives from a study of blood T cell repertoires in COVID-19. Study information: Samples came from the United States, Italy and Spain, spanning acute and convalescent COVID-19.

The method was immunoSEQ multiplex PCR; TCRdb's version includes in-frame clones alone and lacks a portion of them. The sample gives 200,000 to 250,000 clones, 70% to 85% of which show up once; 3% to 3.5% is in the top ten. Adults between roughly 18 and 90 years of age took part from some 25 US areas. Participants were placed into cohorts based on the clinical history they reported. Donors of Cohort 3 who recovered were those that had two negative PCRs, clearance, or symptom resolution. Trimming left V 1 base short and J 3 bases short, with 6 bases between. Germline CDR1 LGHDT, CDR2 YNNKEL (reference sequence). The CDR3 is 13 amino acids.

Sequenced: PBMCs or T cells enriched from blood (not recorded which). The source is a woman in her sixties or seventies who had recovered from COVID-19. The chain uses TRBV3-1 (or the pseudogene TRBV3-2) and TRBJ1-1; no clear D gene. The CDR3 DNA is TGTGCCAGCAGCCAAGTCTCGGACACTGAAGCTTTCTTT. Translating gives CASSQVSDTEAFF.